One and the same sample provided the 15 T cell receptor beta chains below, sequenced in a study of T-cell reconstitution after alpha-beta-depleted transplantation in children. Unique molecular identifiers were incorporated when the TCRbeta library was constructed. MiXCR, applied by TCRdb to the PCR reads, yields one record per CDR3 protein. Among some 830,000 distinct CDR3 sequences, roughly 15% were seen once, and the ten largest hold just under 5%. This sample comprised PBMCs, mostly from graft donor cells, obtained 360 days after TCRalphabeta/CD19-depleted stem cell transplant. These receptors were taken from a male patient aged 10 to 17 who had a stem cell transplant for acute lymphoblastic leukemia, so the T cells may come from the graft donor.

This clonotype came up many times. This sequence joins TRBV5-1 and TRBJ2-7; D call uncertain. Germline V CDR1 and CDR2: SGHRS, YFSETQ. This CDR3 is 13 amino acids long. The ends were cut back, 3 bases at V and 1 base at J, with 8 bases in the middle. This CDR3 is CASSWRMSYEQYF. As DNA, the CDR3 is TGCGCCAGCAGCTGGCGGATGTCCTACGAGCAGTACTTC.

This clonotype was observed a handful of times. The rearrangement links TRBV7-6 to TRBJ2-3; 9 nucleotides line up with TRBD2. Germline CDR1 is SGHVS and CDR2 is FNYEAQ. The length of the CDR3 is 15 residues. V was clipped by 3 bases and J by 4 bases; unmatched bases: 5. The CDR3 DNA sequence: TGTGCCAGCAGCTTCGGCGGGAGGGCCGCAGATACGCAGTATTTT. Its translation is CASSFGGRAADTQYF.

This clonotype was found many times. The rearrangement uses TRBV12-3 or TRBV12-4 and TRBJ2-2; 9 bases match TRBD2. CDR3 length: 16 amino acids. J was trimmed by 4 bases and V by 9 bases; bases with no gene match: 12. In DNA form, the CDR3 reads TGTGCCAGTTTCCTCCTAGCGGGGCAGGCCACCGGGGAGCTGTTTTTT. Protein: CASFLLAGQATGELFF.

The sample holds many counts of this clonotype. The chain recombines TRBV5-1 with TRBJ2-1; the D gene is possibly TRBD1 (5 bases). This CDR3 has 14 amino acids. CDR1 and CDR2 (germline): SGHRS, YFSETQ. Between the trimmed V and J ends, which lost 0 bases and 3 bases, there was a span of 7 bases. The CDR3 spells CASSLGGRYNEQFF. In DNA form, the CDR3 reads TGCGCCAGCAGCTTGGGGGGCCGCTACAATGAGCAGTTCTTC.

The chain uses TRBV24-1 and TRBJ2-3; 9 bases map to TRBD2. CDR1 is KGHDR, CDR2 SFDVKD, per germline. This CDR3 region has 15 residues. Trimming took 4 bases from V and 3 from J; bases not matched to a gene: 4. The CDR3 DNA follows: TGTGCCACCAGTGAAAGGACTAGCGATACAGATACGCAGTATTTT. Translated, it gives CATSERTSDTDTQYF.

V usage is TRBV12-3 or TRBV12-4 and J usage is TRBJ2-7; 9 positions match TRBD1. The CDR3 covers 15 residues. The V gene end was trimmed by 3 bases and the J gene end by 2 bases; junction bases not matched to a gene: 5. The CDR3 DNA sequence: TGTGCCAGCAGTTTGTACAGGGGGCCCGCCTACGAGCAGTACTTC. Encoded protein: CASSLYRGPAYEQYF.

This clonotype has more than one count but fewer than ten. The chain links TRBV14 to TRBJ2-5; TRBD2 might be the D (6 bases). Trimming pared 4 bases from V and 4 bases from J, leaving 22 bases between. Per the germline V gene, CDR1 is SGHDN and CDR2 is FVKESK. CDR3 length: 17 amino acids. Here the CDR3 reads CASSRLIGERGRETQYF. CDR3 nucleotides: TGTGCCAGCAGCCGCCTCATTGGGGAACGGGGGAGAGAGACCCAGTACTTC.

The table lists this clonotype with many counts. The rearrangement uses TRBV6-1 and TRBJ2-2; TRBD2 aligns across 10 bases. CDR1 and CDR2 from the germline V gene are MNHNS and SASEGT. J gave up 0 bases and V 6 bases, and 10 bases lay outside the gene matches. The CDR3 has 18 residues. CDR3 region: CASSRLAGQRSNTGELFF. CDR3 nucleotide sequence: TGTGCCAGCAGCAGACTAGCGGGCCAGCGTTCGAACACCGGGGAGCTGTTTTTT.

This clonotype was seen a handful of times. This rearrangement joins TRBV29-1 to TRBJ2-1; possibly TRBD2 for D (6 bases). CDR1 is SQVTM and CDR2 is ANQGSEA in the germline V gene. The ends were cut back, 8 bases at V and 8 bases at J, with 16 bases in the middle. The CDR3 sequence is 12 residues long. Here the CDR3 DNA reads TGCAGCCCGGGAGATATCGCAGATGAGCAGTTCTTC. This encodes CSPGDIADEQFF.

This clonotype was picked up a small number of times. The chain combines TRBV11-2 with TRBJ2-1; the match to TRBD2 covers 10 bases. This CDR3 has 17 amino acids. After removal of 0 bases from V and 4 bases from J, the junction contained 6 bases not matched to a gene. Germline loops: CDR1 SGHAT, CDR2 FQNNGV. CDR3 region: CASSLDFGTSEYNEQFF. DNA for the CDR3: TGTGCCAGCAGCTTAGATTTTGGGACTAGCGAATACAATGAGCAGTTCTTC.

This clonotype came up a few times. The chain recombines TRBV5-1 with TRBJ2-2; 7 bases map to TRBD2. Losses at the gene ends were 0 bases for V and 5 bases for J; bases not matched to a gene: 10. This CDR3 has 17 amino acids. The germline gives CDR1 SGHRS, CDR2 YFSETQ. The CDR3 nucleotides read TGCGCCAGCAGCTTGGATGCGGCGGGAGTAAGAACCGGGGAGCTGTTTTTT. Translating it yields CASSLDAAGVRTGELFF. The full variable domain, rest sourced from reference TRBV5-1 and TRBJ2-2, is KAGVTQTPRYLIKTRGQQVTLSCSPISGHRSVSWYQQTPGQGLQFLFEYFSETQRNKGNFPGRFSGRQFSNSRSEMNVSTLELGDSALYLCASSLDAAGVRTGELFFGEGSRLTVL.

To note about this clonotype: At one boundary the junction diverges from the germline segment, which might be a read error. J is TRBJ2-5 and V is TRBV5-5, with no clear D. Per the germline V gene, CDR1 is SGHKS and CDR2 is YYEKEE (reference sequence). This CDR3 is built from 12 residues. CDR3 in DNA: TGTGCCAGCAGCCTGATACAAGAGACCGAGTACTTC. Its protein product is CASSLIQETEYF.

The J gene is TRBJ1-5, the V gene TRBV11-2; D uncertain. V shed 4 bases and J shed 4 bases, with 14 bases lying between them. This CDR3 is built from 15 residues. CDR1 and CDR2 (germline): SGHAT, FQNNGV. CDR3 nucleotide sequence: TGTGCCAGCAGCTCGGTTGAGGGTCGGAATCAGCCCCAGCATTTT. Protein sequence: CASSSVEGRNQPQHF.

This chain connects TRBV25-1 to TRBJ1-2; D is undetermined. This CDR3 region has 11 residues. The germline V gene has CDR1 MGHDK and CDR2 SYGVNS. Trimming shortened V by 2 bases and J by 9 bases, and 7 bases separated the two germline ends. CDR3 coding DNA: TGTGCCAGCAGTGAAGGGCCCAGCTACACCTTC. The encoded protein is CASSEGPSYTF.

This clonotype was counted only a few times. The V and J genes are TRBV9 and TRBJ2-5; D not certain. CDR1 and CDR2 (germline): SGDLS, YYNGEE. V was shortened by 3 bases and J by 0 bases, with 9 bases between the two germline ends. CDR3 length: 14 residues. In DNA, the CDR3 is TGTGCCAGCAGCGAGGGCTTGTACCAAGAGACCCAGTACTTC. Residues: CASSEGLYQETQYF.